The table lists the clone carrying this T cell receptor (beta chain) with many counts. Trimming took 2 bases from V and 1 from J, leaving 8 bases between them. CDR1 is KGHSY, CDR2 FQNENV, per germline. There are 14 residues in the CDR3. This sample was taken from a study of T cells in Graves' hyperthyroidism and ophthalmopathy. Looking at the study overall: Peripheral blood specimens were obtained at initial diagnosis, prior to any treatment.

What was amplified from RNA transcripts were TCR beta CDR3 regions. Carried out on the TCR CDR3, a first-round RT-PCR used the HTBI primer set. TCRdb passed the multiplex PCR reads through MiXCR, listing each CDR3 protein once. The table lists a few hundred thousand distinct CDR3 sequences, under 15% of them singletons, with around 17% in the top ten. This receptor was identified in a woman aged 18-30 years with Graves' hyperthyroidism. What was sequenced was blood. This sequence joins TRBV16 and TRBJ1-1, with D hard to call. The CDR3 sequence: CASSQIGRNTEAFF. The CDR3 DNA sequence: TGTGCCAGCAGCCAAATTGGTCGGAACACTGAAGCTTTCTTT.